The clone carrying this TCR beta chain was observed at least ten times. Its target is unknown. TCRdb recomputed calls from the RT-PCR reads with MiXCR, one row per CDR3 protein. The table lists 430,000 or so distinct CDR3 sequences, approximately 11% of them singletons. The CDR3 runs to 15 residues. Germline lookup yields CDR1 SGHKS and CDR2 YYEKEE (reference sequence). Losses at the gene ends were 4 bases for V and 6 bases for J; bases not matched to a gene: 10. This entry is derived from a study of response to subunit inactivated influenza vaccine. Study results and caveats: Each seasonal flu vaccination may recruit only limited new T cells, authors suggested.

This TCR came from a man between 45 and 60 years old who received an inactivated influenza vaccine. Sequences were derived from PBMCs from blood, sampled more than 35 days after vaccination. The V call is TRBV5-5, the J call TRBJ1-5; TRBD1 agrees at 7 bases. The CDR3 sequence: CASSVQGGAGQPQHF. CDR3 coding DNA: TGTGCCAGCAGCGTGCAAGGGGGCGCGGGTCAGCCCCAGCATTTT.